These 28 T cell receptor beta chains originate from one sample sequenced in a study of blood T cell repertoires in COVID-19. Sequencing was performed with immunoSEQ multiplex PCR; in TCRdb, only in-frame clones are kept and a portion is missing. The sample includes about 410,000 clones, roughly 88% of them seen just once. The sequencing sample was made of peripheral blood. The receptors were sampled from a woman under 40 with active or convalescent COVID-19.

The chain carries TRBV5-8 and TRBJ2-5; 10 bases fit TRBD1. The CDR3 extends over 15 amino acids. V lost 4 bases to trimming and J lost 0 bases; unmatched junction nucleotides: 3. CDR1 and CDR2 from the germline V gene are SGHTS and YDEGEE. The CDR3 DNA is TGTGCCAGCAGCGGGGGACAGGGGTACCAAGAGACCCAGTACTTC. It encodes CASSGGQGYQETQYF. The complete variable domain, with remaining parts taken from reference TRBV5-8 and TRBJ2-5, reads EAGVTQSPTHLIKTRGQQATLRCSPISGHTSVYWYQQALGLGLQFLLWYDEGEERNRGNFPPRFSGRQFPNYSSELNVNALELEDSALYLCASSGGQGYQETQYFGPGTRLLVL.

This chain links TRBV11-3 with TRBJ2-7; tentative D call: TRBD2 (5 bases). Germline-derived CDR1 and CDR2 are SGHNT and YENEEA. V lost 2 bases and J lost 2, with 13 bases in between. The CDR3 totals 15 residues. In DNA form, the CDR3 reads TGTGCCAGCAGCTTACCCGGGAAAGGTCCCTACGAGCAGTACTTC. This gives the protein CASSLPGKGPYEQYF.

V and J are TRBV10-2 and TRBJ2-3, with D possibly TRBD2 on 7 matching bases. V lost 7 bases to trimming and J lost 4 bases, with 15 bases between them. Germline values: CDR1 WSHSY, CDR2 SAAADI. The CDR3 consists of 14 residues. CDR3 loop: CASTTGGLADTQYF. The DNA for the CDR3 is TGCGCCAGCACAACGGGGGGCCTTGCAGATACGCAGTATTTT.

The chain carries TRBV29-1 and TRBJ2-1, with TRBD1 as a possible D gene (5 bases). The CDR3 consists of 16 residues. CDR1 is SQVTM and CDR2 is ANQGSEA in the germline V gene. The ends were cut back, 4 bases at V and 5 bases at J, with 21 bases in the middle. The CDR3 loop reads CSVGVTWTHSDNEQFF. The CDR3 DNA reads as TGCAGCGTTGGGGTGACTTGGACACACAGTGACAATGAGCAGTTCTTC.

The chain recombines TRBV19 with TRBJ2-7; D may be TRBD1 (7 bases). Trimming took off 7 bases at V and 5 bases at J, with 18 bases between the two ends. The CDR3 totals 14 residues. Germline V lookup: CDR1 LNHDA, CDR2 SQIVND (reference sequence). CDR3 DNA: TGTGCCAGTACCCCGGGTCCAGGGGGGCACGAGCAGTACTTC. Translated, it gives CASTPGPGGHEQYF.

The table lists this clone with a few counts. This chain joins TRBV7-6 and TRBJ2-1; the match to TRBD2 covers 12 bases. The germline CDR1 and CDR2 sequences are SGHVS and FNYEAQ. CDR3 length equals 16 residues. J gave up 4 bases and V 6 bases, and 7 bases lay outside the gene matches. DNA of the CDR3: TGTGCCAGCAGTCCGGGACTAGCGGGCCGTTACAATGAGCAGTTCTTC. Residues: CASSPGLAGRYNEQFF.

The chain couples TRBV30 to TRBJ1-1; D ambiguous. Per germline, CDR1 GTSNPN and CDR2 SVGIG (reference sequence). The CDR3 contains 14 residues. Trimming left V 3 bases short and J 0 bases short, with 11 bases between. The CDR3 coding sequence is TGTGCCTGGAGCGTTGGACTCTTGAACACTGAAGCTTTCTTT. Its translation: CAWSVGLLNTEAFF.

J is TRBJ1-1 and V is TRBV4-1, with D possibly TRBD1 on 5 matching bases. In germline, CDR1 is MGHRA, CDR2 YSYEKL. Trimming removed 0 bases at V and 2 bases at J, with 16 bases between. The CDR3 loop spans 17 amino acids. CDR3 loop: CASSQEAGPGGNTEAFF. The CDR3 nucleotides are TGCGCCAGCAGCCAAGAAGCGGGGCCCGGAGGAAACACTGAAGCTTTCTTT.

The CDR3, as DNA: TGTGCTAGTGGTTTGCACCCGGTTGTAACCCGGAGGAGGATGAACACCGGGGAGCTGTTTTTT. Translating gives CASGLHPVVTRRRMNTGELFF. The gene calls are TRBV12-5 and TRBJ2-2; the D gene is possibly TRBD2 (5 bases). The germline gives CDR1 LGHNT, CDR2 FRNRAP. This CDR3 has 21 amino acids. V was clipped by 2 bases and J by 1 base, with 26 bases between them.

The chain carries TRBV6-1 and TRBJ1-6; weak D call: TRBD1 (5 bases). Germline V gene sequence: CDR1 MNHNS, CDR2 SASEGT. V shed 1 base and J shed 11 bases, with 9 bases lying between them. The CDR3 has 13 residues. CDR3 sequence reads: CASSEVQAPPLHF. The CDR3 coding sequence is TGTGCCAGCAGTGAAGTACAGGCGCCACCCCTCCACTTT.

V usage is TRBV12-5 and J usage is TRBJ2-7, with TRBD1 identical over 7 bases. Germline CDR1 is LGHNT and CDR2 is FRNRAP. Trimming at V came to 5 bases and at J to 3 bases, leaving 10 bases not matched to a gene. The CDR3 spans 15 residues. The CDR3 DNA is TGTGCTAGTGGTCCTGATACAGGGGTTCTCTACGAGCAGTACTTC. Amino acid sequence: CASGPDTGVLYEQYF.

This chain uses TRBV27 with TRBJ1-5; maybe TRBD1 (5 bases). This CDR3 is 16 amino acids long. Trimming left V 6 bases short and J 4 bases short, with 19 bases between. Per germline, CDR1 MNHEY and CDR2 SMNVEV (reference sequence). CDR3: CASRNLKDTMNQPQHF. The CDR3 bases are TGTGCCAGCAGAAACCTAAAGGACACGATGAATCAGCCCCAGCATTTT.

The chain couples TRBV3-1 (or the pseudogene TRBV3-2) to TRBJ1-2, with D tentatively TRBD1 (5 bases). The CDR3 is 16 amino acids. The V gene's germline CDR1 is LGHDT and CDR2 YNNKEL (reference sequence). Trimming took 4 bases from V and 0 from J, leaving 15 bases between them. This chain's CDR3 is CASSPAQGRTNYGYTF. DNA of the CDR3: TGTGCCAGCAGCCCCGCCCAGGGCAGAACTAACTATGGCTACACCTTC.

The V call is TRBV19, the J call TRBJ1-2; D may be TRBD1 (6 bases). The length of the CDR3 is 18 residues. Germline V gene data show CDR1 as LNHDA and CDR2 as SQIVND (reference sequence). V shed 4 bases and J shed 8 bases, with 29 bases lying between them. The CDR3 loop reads CASSSRRGHKVDMVGYTF. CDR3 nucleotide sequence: TGTGCCAGTAGTAGCCGCCGGGGACACAAGGTTGATATGGTCGGCTACACCTTC.

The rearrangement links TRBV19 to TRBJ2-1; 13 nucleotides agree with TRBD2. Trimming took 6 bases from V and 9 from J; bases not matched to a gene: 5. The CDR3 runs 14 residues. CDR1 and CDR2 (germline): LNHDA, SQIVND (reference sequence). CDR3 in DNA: TGTGCCAGTAGAGAGACTAGCGGGAGGATTGAGCAGTTCTTC. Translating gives CASRETSGRIEQFF.

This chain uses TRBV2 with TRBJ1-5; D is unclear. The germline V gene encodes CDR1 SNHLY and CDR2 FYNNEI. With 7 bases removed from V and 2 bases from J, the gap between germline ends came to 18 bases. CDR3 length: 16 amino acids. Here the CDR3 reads CASNRYMEGGNQPQHF. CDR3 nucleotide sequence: TGTGCCAGCAACAGATACATGGAGGGTGGCAATCAGCCCCAGCATTTT.

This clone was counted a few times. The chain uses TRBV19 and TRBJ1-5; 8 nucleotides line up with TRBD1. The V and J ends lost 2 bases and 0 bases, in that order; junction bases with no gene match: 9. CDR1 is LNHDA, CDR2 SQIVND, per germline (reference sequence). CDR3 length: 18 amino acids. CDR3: CASSILDGQGISNQPQHF. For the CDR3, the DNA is TGTGCCAGTAGTATATTGGATGGACAGGGCATTAGCAATCAGCCCCAGCATTTT.

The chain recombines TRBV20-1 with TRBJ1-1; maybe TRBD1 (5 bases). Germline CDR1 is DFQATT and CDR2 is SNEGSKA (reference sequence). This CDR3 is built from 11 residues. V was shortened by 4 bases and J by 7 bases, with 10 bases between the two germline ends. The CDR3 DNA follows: TGCAGTGCTACAGGGAAGGGTGAAGCTTTCTTT. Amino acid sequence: CSATGKGEAFF.

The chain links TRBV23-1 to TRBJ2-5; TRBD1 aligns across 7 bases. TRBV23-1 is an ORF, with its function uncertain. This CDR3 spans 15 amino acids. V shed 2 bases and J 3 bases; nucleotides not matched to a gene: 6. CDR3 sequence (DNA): TGCGCCAGCAGTCAAAAGAGGGGGACAGAAGAGACCCAGTACTTC. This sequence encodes CASSQKRGTEETQYF.

As DNA, the CDR3 is TGTGCCAGCAGCGTAACCCCCAGAGCGGGGAGGGGGGATGAGCAGTACTTC. Residues: CASSVTPRAGRGDEQYF. The genes are TRBV9 and TRBJ2-7, with TRBD2 as a possible D gene (7 bases). V lost 1 base and J 7 bases, leaving 24 bases between the germline ends. The CDR3 extends over 17 amino acids. Germline CDR1 and CDR2: SGDLS and YYNGEE.

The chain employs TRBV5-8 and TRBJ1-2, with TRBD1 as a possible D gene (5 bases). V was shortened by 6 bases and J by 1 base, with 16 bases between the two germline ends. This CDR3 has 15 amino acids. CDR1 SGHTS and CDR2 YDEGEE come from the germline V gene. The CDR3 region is CASTRSGDFNYGYTF. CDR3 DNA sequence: TGTGCCAGCACCCGATCCGGGGACTTTAACTATGGCTACACCTTC.

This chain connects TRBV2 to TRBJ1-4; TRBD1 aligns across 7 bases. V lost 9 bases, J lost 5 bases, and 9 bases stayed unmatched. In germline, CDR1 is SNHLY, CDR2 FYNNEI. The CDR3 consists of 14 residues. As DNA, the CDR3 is TGTGCCAGAGAGGGGGACAGCCTCAATGAAAAACTGTTTTTT. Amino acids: CAREGDSLNEKLFF.

The CDR3 DNA reads as TGTGCCAGCAACGGACAGCTGAACACCGGGGAGCTGTTTTTT. Translation gives CASNGQLNTGELFF. The V gene is TRBV6-5, the J gene TRBJ2-2, with D maybe TRBD1 (6 bases). The CDR3 totals 14 residues. The V end lost 7 bases, the J end lost 1 base, and 10 bases lay between the germline ends. Germline CDR1 reads MNHEY; CDR2 reads SVGAGI.

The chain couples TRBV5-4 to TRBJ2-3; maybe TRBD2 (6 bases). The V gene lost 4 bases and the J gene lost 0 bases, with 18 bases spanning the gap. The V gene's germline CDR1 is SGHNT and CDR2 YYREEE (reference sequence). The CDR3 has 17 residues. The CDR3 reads CASSLDGGPPSTDTQYF. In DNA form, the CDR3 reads TGTGCCAGCAGCCTAGACGGGGGACCGCCTAGCACAGATACGCAGTATTTT. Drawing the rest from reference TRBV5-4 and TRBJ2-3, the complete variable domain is ETGVTQSPTHLIKTRGQQVTLRCSSQSGHNTVSWYQQALGQGPQFIFQYYREEENGRGNFPPRFSGLQFPNYSSELNVNALELDDSALYLCASSLDGGPPSTDTQYFGPGTRLTVL.

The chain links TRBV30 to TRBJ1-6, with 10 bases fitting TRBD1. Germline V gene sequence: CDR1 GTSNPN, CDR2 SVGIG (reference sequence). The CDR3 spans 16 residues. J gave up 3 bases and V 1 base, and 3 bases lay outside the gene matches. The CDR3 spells CAWSDRDRGYNSPLHF. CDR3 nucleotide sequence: TGTGCCTGGAGTGACCGGGACAGGGGCTATAATTCACCCCTCCACTTT.

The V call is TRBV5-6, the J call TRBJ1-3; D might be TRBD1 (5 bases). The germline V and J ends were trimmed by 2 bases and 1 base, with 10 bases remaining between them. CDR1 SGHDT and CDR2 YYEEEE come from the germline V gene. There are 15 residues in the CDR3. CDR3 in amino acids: CASSLLGPSGNTIYF. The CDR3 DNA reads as TGTGCCAGCAGCTTATTGGGGCCTTCTGGAAACACCATATATTTT.

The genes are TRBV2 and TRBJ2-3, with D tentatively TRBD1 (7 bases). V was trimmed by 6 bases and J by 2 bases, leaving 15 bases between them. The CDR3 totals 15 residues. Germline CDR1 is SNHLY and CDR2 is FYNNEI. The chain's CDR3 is CASRPGGLTTDTQYF. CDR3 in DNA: TGTGCCAGCAGGCCAGGGGGACTCACCACAGATACGCAGTATTTT.

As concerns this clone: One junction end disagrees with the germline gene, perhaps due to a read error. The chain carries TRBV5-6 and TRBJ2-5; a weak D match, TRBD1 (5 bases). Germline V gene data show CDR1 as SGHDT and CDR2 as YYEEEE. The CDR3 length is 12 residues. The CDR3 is CASSLLLDTFDF. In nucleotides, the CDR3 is TGTGCCAGCAGCTTGCTGTTGGACACCTTCGACTTC. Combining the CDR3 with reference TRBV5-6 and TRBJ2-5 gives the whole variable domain DAGVTQSPTHLIKTRGQQVTLRCSPKSGHDTVSWYQQALGQGPQFIFQYYEEEERQRGNFPDRFSGHQFPNYSSELNVNALLLGDSALYLCASSLLLDTFDFGPGTRLLVL.